The 27 T cell receptor beta chains below all came from one sample that was sequenced in a study of T cell repertoires in cytomegalovirus infection. These receptors have no known antigen. One entry per CDR3 protein results from TCRdb running MiXCR on the reads. This table holds some 71,000 distinct CDR3 sequences, around 30% found once. Sequences were derived from CD8+ T cells from cultured PBMCs, sampled from culture after CMV antigen stimulation. The receptor source for this set is a human donor in good health (CMV status not recorded). Some clones in this sample may be carry-over from other donors' samples.

This clonotype came up many times. This sequence joins TRBV7-2 and TRBJ2-1; TRBD2 matches 10 bases. Losses at the gene ends were 1 base for V and 0 bases for J; bases not matched to a gene: 3. Germline V gene lookup returns CDR1 SGHTA and CDR2 FQGNSA. The length of the CDR3 is 17 residues. The CDR3 DNA reads as TGTGCCAGCAGCTTAGTAGCGGGAGGTAGCTCCTACAATGAGCAGTTCTTC. This translates into CASSLVAGGSSYNEQFF.

This clonotype appeared many times. The rearrangement joins TRBV12-3 or TRBV12-4 to TRBJ1-1, with 7 bases fitting TRBD1. There are 13 residues in the CDR3. V trimming: 5 bases; J trimming: 6 bases; junction bases outside the gene matches: 6. The CDR3 reads CASSVNRGSEAFF. In DNA, the CDR3 is TGTGCCAGCAGTGTGAACAGGGGTTCTGAAGCTTTCTTT.

Comment on this clonotype: This may be a read error: a much more frequent sequence differs by one nucleotide. This chain links TRBV12-3 or TRBV12-4 with TRBJ1-2; perhaps TRBD1 as D (6 bases). Trimming removed 6 bases at V and 4 bases at J, with 21 bases between. This CDR3 has 16 residues. CDR3 nucleotide sequence: TGTGCCAGCAGCTTTAGTGAAACAGGGTTCACCTATGGCTACACCTTC. Translating gives CASSFSETGFTYGYTF.

CDR3 bases: TGTGCCGTCAGGGGACACACCGGGGAGCTGTTTTTT. Translating gives CAVRGHTGELFF. The gene calls are TRBV5-3 and TRBJ2-2; a weak D match, TRBD1 (6 bases). TRBV5-3 is reported as an ORF; its role is uncertain. V gave up 10 bases and J gave up 3 bases, with 10 bases separating them. The CDR3 is 12 amino acids.

The chain joins TRBV10-3 to TRBJ1-1; maybe TRBD1 (6 bases). Germline V gives CDR1 ENHRY, CDR2 SYGVKD. Trimming removed 3 bases at V and 1 base at J, with 9 bases between. There are 14 residues in the CDR3. The DNA of the CDR3 is TGTGCCATCAGTGATGGACAGAAGAACACTGAAGCTTTCTTT. Translation gives CAISDGQKNTEAFF.

The chain is built from TRBV6-2 or TRBV6-3 and TRBJ2-1, with D perhaps TRBD2 (6 bases). This CDR3 region has 14 residues. In germline, CDR1 is MNHEY, CDR2 SVGEGT. The V gene lost 7 bases and the J gene lost 8 bases, with 18 bases spanning the gap. CDR3 residues: CASTILAGTDEQFF. CDR3 bases: TGTGCCAGCACCATACTCGCCGGGACTGATGAGCAGTTCTTC.

The rearrangement links TRBV7-4 to TRBJ2-7, with unresolved D. The CDR3 has 13 amino acids. Germline V CDR1 and CDR2: SGHVT, SQSDAQ. The V gene lost 2 bases and the J gene lost 2 bases, with 7 bases spanning the gap. In DNA form, the CDR3 reads TGTGCCAGCAGCTTACCAGAAACCTACGAGCAGTACTTC. Its protein product is CASSLPETYEQYF.

The V and J genes are TRBV15 and TRBJ2-7, with a weak D call TRBD1 (5 bases). Germline V lookup: CDR1 LNHNV, CDR2 YYDKDF (reference sequence). The CDR3 length is 15 residues. V was shortened by 0 bases and J by 5 bases, with 14 bases between the two germline ends. The CDR3 reads CATSRDRGPQNEQYF. DNA for the CDR3: TGTGCCACCAGCAGAGATAGGGGTCCCCAAAACGAGCAGTACTTC.

This clonotype has more than one count but fewer than ten. V is TRBV12-3 or TRBV12-4 and J is TRBJ1-4; 7 bases map to TRBD1. This CDR3 has 18 amino acids. Trimming cost V 3 bases and J 2 bases; bases outside gene matches: 12. The CDR3 protein is CASSFESGGIRTNEKLFF. The CDR3 DNA reads TGTGCCAGCAGTTTTGAGTCAGGGGGGATCCGGACTAATGAAAAACTGTTTTTT.

The count of this clonotype is one. The J gene is TRBJ2-3, the V gene TRBV5-6; tentatively, D is TRBD1 or TRBD2 (5 bases each). The CDR3 is 16 residues long. Per germline, CDR1 SGHDT and CDR2 YYEEEE. V lost 2 bases and J lost 3, with 16 bases in between. This CDR3 reads CASSFSVGLATDTQYF. CDR3 DNA sequence: TGTGCCAGCAGCTTCTCCGTGGGGCTAGCTACAGATACGCAGTATTTT. Full variable domain (outside the CDR3, taken from reference TRBV5-6 and TRBJ2-3): DAGVTQSPTHLIKTRGQQVTLRCSPKSGHDTVSWYQQALGQGPQFIFQYYEEEERQRGNFPDRFSGHQFPNYSSELNVNALLLGDSALYLCASSFSVGLATDTQYFGPGTRLTVL.

This clonotype has ten or more counts. The chain is built from TRBV28 and TRBJ1-1; D not resolved. Germline V lookup: CDR1 MDHEN, CDR2 SYDVKM. CDR3 size: 13 residues. Trimming removed 2 bases from V and 1 base from J, with 5 bases in between. CDR3 sequence reads: CASSLRQNTEAFF. The CDR3 region has the DNA TGTGCCAGCAGTTTAAGACAGAACACTGAAGCTTTCTTT.

CDR3 DNA: TGTGCCAGCAGTTACTCGGGGACTAGCGGGAGGATCGGGGAGCTGTTTTTT. It specifies CASSYSGTSGRIGELFF. The chain has TRBV6-2 or TRBV6-3 and TRBJ2-2; the match to TRBD2 covers 15 bases. V lost 0 bases, J lost 7 bases, and 3 bases stayed unmatched. The CDR3 covers 17 residues. Germline V gene lookup returns CDR1 MNHEY and CDR2 SVGEGT.

The chain employs TRBV7-3 and TRBJ1-3; the D is unclear. The CDR3 runs to 15 residues. Looked up from germline, CDR1 is SGHTA and CDR2 is FQGTGA. V was clipped by 1 base and J by 4 bases, with 11 bases between them. DNA of the CDR3: TGTGCCAGCAGCTTAATTGGGGAAACCGGAAACACCATATATTTT. Translation gives CASSLIGETGNTIYF.

V and J are TRBV12-3 or TRBV12-4 and TRBJ1-1; 8 bases align to TRBD1. The ends lost 3 bases at V and 11 bases at J; junction bases unmatched: 8. The CDR3 is 13 residues long. The CDR3 sequence is CASSLGQGATAFF. In nucleotides, the CDR3 is TGTGCCAGCAGTTTGGGGCAGGGGGCGACGGCTTTCTTT.

The chain employs TRBV2 and TRBJ2-7; 13 bases are a match to TRBD2. Germline assignment: CDR1 SNHLY and CDR2 FYNNEI. This CDR3 spans 15 amino acids. V shed 7 bases and J 3 bases; nucleotides not matched to a gene: 6. Here the CDR3 reads CASTGGLAGIYEQYF. The CDR3 region has the DNA TGTGCCAGCACCGGGGGACTAGCGGGGATCTACGAGCAGTACTTC. Full variable domain (remainder filled in from reference TRBV2 and TRBJ2-7): EPEVTQTPSHQVTQMGQEVILRCVPISNHLYFYWYRQILGQKVEFLVSFYNNEISEKSEIFDDQFSVERPDGSNFTLKIRSTKLEDSAMYFCASTGGLAGIYEQYFGPGTRLTVT.

Turning to this clonotype: Here the CDR3 omits its conserved ending phenylalanine or tryptophan, so a read error is the likely source. The chain combines TRBV7-6 with TRBJ2-1; 7 nucleotides match TRBD1. Germline V CDR1 and CDR2: SGHVS, FNYEAQ. The CDR3 contains 16 residues. V gave up 5 bases and J gave up 0 bases; unmatched junction bases: 7. As DNA, the CDR3 is TGTGCCAGCAGCACCCCAGGGGGTGTCTCCTACAATGAGCAGTTCTAC. It yields the protein CASSTPGGVSYNEQFY.

The chain combines TRBV7-2 with TRBJ2-1; TRBD2 might be the D (8 bases). V was trimmed by 5 bases and J by 3 bases, leaving 14 bases between them. CDR1 is SGHTA and CDR2 is FQGNSA in the germline V gene. The CDR3 runs 15 residues. In nucleotides, the CDR3 is TGTGCCAGCAGCCCAGGGGGGACTAGCTACAATGAGCAGTTCTTC. Translation gives CASSPGGTSYNEQFF.

The rearrangement joins TRBV27 to TRBJ2-7; no definite D call. Germline V CDR1 and CDR2: MNHEY, SMNVEV (reference sequence). There are 13 residues in the CDR3. The V and J ends lost 2 bases and 1 base respectively, with 6 bases between them. The DNA of the CDR3 is TGTGCCAGCAGTTTACACTTATCCTACGAGCAGTACTTC. It codes for CASSLHLSYEQYF.

About this clonotype: A junction boundary mismatches the germline segment, possibly from a read error. DNA for the CDR3: TGTACCAGCAGCTTAGGGGGGACCTCCTACAATGAGCAGTTCTTC. It translates to CTSSLGGTSYNEQFF. The genes are TRBV7-6 and TRBJ2-1, with D perhaps assigned TRBD1 or TRBD2 (6 bases each). This CDR3 is 15 amino acids long. Germline values: CDR1 SGHVS, CDR2 FNYEAQ.

The chain joins TRBV3-1 to TRBJ2-7, with D maybe TRBD1 (7 bases). This CDR3 has 18 residues. CDR1 and CDR2 from the germline V gene are LGHDT and YNNKEL (reference sequence). V dropped 4 bases and J dropped 2 bases, with 24 bases sitting between them. This chain's CDR3 is CASSPLAPETGTAYEQYF. CDR3 bases: TGTGCCAGCAGCCCACTAGCCCCAGAGACCGGGACAGCCTACGAGCAGTACTTC.

CDR3 residues: CASSSGTRPYEQYF. The CDR3 bases are TGTGCCAGCAGTTCCGGGACTAGACCCTACGAGCAGTACTTC. The chain carries TRBV6-2 or TRBV6-3 and TRBJ2-7, with 8 bases that match TRBD2. Trimming took 4 bases from V and 2 from J; bases not matched to a gene: 4. The CDR3 totals 14 residues. The V gene's germline CDR1 is MNHEY and CDR2 SVGEGT.

CDR3 protein: CASNGYWDTEAFF. As DNA, the CDR3 is TGTGCCAGCAATGGTTATTGGGACACTGAAGCTTTCTTT. V is TRBV6-1 and J is TRBJ1-1; unclear D gene. Germline-derived CDR1 and CDR2 are MNHNS and SASEGT. V was trimmed by 7 bases and J by 3 bases, leaving 12 bases between them. The CDR3 loop spans 13 amino acids.

This clonotype was detected many times. The rearrangement links TRBV6-1 to TRBJ2-3; 7 nucleotides line up with TRBD2. The CDR3 length is 16 residues. CDR1 is MNHNS, CDR2 SASEGT, per germline. V was clipped by 5 bases and J by 5 bases; unmatched bases: 13. Written as DNA, the CDR3 is TGTGCCAGCAGTCCCCCGCAACTAGCGATGCAAGATACGCAGTATTTT. It encodes CASSPPQLAMQDTQYF.

The chain joins TRBV10-3 to TRBJ2-5; no clear D. The germline CDR1 and CDR2 sequences are ENHRY and SYGVKD. Trimming cost V 0 bases and J 5 bases, with 7 bases left between them. The CDR3 spans 13 residues. The CDR3 coding sequence is TGTGCCATCAGTGAGTCGTTCGGGGAGACCCAGTACTTC. Translated, it gives CAISESFGETQYF.

The gene calls are TRBV20-1 and TRBJ2-5, with 11 bases lining up with TRBD1. The ends lost 3 bases at V and 5 bases at J; junction bases unmatched: 8. CDR1 and CDR2 from the germline V gene are DFQATT and SNEGSKA (reference sequence). The CDR3 contains 15 residues. In nucleotides, the CDR3 is TGCAGTGCTAGCGAAGGGACAGGGGGACGGGAGACCCAGTACTTC. Translated, it gives CSASEGTGGRETQYF.

There are many counts of this clonotype. The V gene is TRBV12-3 or TRBV12-4, the J gene TRBJ2-1; 9 bases line up with TRBD2. The CDR3 sequence is 17 residues long. Unmatched junction bases numbered 4, after V lost 1 base and J lost 0 bases. CDR3 sequence (DNA): TGTGCCAGCAGTTTAGAATTAGCGGGAGCCTCCTACAATGAGCAGTTCTTC. Translating gives CASSLELAGASYNEQFF.

The V and J genes are TRBV27 and TRBJ2-7; 8 bases map to TRBD1. V shed 2 bases and J 5 bases; nucleotides not matched to a gene: 8. Germline V gives CDR1 MNHEY, CDR2 SMNVEV (reference sequence). CDR3 length: 15 amino acids. CDR3 in amino acids: CASSLGQGASHEQYF. CDR3 bases: TGTGCCAGCAGTTTAGGCCAGGGGGCGTCTCACGAGCAGTACTTC.